A single sample is the source of the 13 T cell receptor beta chains below, sequenced in a study of cytotoxic CD8 clonotypes in ibrutinib-treated CLL. Method: immunoSEQ multiplex PCR; TCRdb's copy keeps in-frame clones and lacks some. The table lists under 200,000 clones, approximately 80% of them singletons. Material: PBMCs, obtained after 24 months of ibrutinib treatment. Receptor source: a human donor with chronic lymphocytic leukemia.

The rearrangement links TRBV6-1 to TRBJ2-7, with TRBD2 matching over 12 bases. With 6 bases clipped from V and 4 bases from J, the junction kept 4 bases outside the gene matches. The CDR3 has 14 residues. CDR1 MNHNS and CDR2 SASEGT come from the germline V gene. The DNA for the CDR3 is TGTGCCAGCAGCCGACTAGCGGGAGAGTACGAGCAGTACTTC. Its protein is CASSRLAGEYEQYF.

This clone has just one count. The genes are TRBV30 and TRBJ2-2, with 10 nucleotides matching TRBD2. The CDR3 is made up of 14 amino acids. Germline CDR1 reads GTSNPN; CDR2 reads SVGIG (reference sequence). Written as DNA, the CDR3 is TGTGCAAGCGGGAGGGGGACGAACACCGGGGAGCTGTTTTTT. Amino acid sequence: CASGRGTNTGELFF.

The chain is built from TRBV11-2 and TRBJ2-2; 7 nucleotides agree with TRBD2. V lost 5 bases, J lost 1 base, and 4 bases stayed unmatched. The germline V gene has CDR1 SGHAT and CDR2 FQNNGV. The CDR3 runs 15 residues. CDR3 DNA: TGTGCCAGCAGCAGGGTAGCGGGGAACACCGGGGAGCTGTTTTTT. Protein: CASSRVAGNTGELFF.

The V and J genes are TRBV19 and TRBJ1-1; a possible D gene is TRBD1 (6 bases). V dropped 4 bases and J dropped 6 bases, with 21 bases sitting between them. Germline V gene lookup returns CDR1 LNHDA and CDR2 SQIVND (reference sequence). CDR3 size: 16 residues. The CDR3 spells CASSTPGAGLEAEAFF. The CDR3 DNA reads TGTGCCAGTAGTACACCAGGGGCGGGCCTTGAGGCTGAAGCTTTCTTT.

The V call is TRBV11-3, the J call TRBJ2-5; possibly TRBD1 for D (6 bases). The CDR3 is made up of 13 amino acids. Per the germline V gene, CDR1 is SGHNT and CDR2 is YENEEA. Trimming stripped 7 bases from V and 5 bases from J, with 14 bases between. The CDR3 protein is CASKEGVRETQYF. CDR3 coding DNA: TGTGCCAGCAAAGAGGGGGTTCGGGAGACCCAGTACTTC.

The chain uses TRBV18 and TRBJ1-1; tentative D call: TRBD1 (6 bases). The length of the CDR3 is 13 residues. V lost 0 bases and J 10 bases, leaving 12 bases between the germline ends. Germline V lookup: CDR1 KGHSH, CDR2 LQKENI. CDR3 in amino acids: CASSPPSWGRAFF. Here the CDR3 DNA reads TGTGCCAGCTCACCACCGAGTTGGGGGCGAGCTTTCTTT.

The rearrangement links TRBV7-8 to TRBJ1-2; 8 nucleotides align to TRBD1. The CDR3 contains 14 residues. Germline V gives CDR1 SGHVS, CDR2 FQNEAQ. V dropped 4 bases and J dropped 2; count of bases not matched to a gene: 3. The CDR3: CASSSDRANYGYTF. The CDR3, as DNA: TGTGCCAGCAGCTCGGACAGGGCGAACTATGGCTACACCTTC.

This chain uses TRBV18 with TRBJ2-7, with D possibly matching TRBD1 (5 bases). Germline V gene data show CDR1 as KGHSH and CDR2 as LQKENI. This CDR3 region has 14 residues. Trimming pared 3 bases from V and 6 bases from J, leaving 15 bases between. CDR3 bases: TGTGCCAGCTCACCCCAGGGTTTTTCGGGCGAGCAGTACTTC. It is translated as CASSPQGFSGEQYF.

The V gene is TRBV15, the J gene TRBJ2-2; unclear D gene. V was pared by 6 bases and J by 0 bases, with 8 bases between. There are 14 residues in the CDR3. CDR1 and CDR2 from the germline V gene are LNHNV and YYDKDF (reference sequence). This chain's CDR3 is CATSRAPNTGELFF. As DNA, the CDR3 is TGTGCCACCAGTCGCGCCCCGAACACCGGGGAGCTGTTTTTT. Supplemented by reference TRBV15 and TRBJ2-2, the full variable domain reads DAMVIQNPRYQVTQFGKPVTLSCSQTLNHNVMYWYQQKSSQAPKLLFHYYDKDFNNEADTPDNFQSRRPNTSFCFLDIRSPGLGDTAMYLCATSRAPNTGELFFGEGSRLTVL.

In this sample, this clone turned up a few times. The rearrangement uses TRBV15 and TRBJ2-1; 7 nucleotides align to TRBD2. CDR3 length: 15 amino acids. Germline CDR1 reads LNHNV; CDR2 reads YYDKDF (reference sequence). Trimming removed 1 base from V and 8 bases from J; junction bases left unmatched: 8. The CDR3 sequence is CATSRGGRERHEQFF. CDR3 DNA sequence: TGTGCCACCAGCAGAGGAGGGCGGGAGCGCCATGAGCAGTTCTTC.

About this clone: The junction departs from the called germline gene at one end, perhaps through a read error. The chain joins TRBV30 to TRBJ1-3; D not certain. The CDR3 runs 15 residues. Germline loops: CDR1 GTSNPN, CDR2 SVGIG (reference sequence). The DNA of the CDR3 is TGTGCCTGGAGTGTTAGTAAACCTTCTGGGAACACCATATATTTT. Its translation: CAWSVSKPSGNTIYF. Combining the CDR3 with reference TRBV30 and TRBJ1-3 gives the whole variable domain SQTIHQWPATLVQPVGSPLSLECTVEGTSNPNLYWYRQAAGRGLQLLFYSVGIGQISSEVPQNLSASRPQDRQFILSSKKLLLSDSGFYLCAWSVSKPSGNTIYFGEGSWLTVV.

This clone has just a few counts. The V gene is TRBV7-3, the J gene TRBJ2-3; D may be TRBD2 (5 bases). V was pared by 6 bases and J by 4 bases, with 17 bases between. CDR1 and CDR2 from the germline V gene are SGHTA and FQGTGA. The CDR3 totals 15 residues. CDR3 protein: CASSFSNGNADTQYF. The CDR3 nucleotides read TGTGCCAGCAGTTTTTCGAACGGGAACGCAGATACGCAGTATTTT.

V gene TRBV6-1 combines with J gene TRBJ2-3; D is undetermined. Germline CDR1 MNHNS, CDR2 SASEGT. V was shortened by 6 bases and J by 0 bases, with 10 bases between the two germline ends. The CDR3 sequence is 14 residues long. As DNA, the CDR3 is TGTGCCAGCAGCTTGCGGTACAGCACAGATACGCAGTATTTT. Translation gives CASSLRYSTDTQYF.